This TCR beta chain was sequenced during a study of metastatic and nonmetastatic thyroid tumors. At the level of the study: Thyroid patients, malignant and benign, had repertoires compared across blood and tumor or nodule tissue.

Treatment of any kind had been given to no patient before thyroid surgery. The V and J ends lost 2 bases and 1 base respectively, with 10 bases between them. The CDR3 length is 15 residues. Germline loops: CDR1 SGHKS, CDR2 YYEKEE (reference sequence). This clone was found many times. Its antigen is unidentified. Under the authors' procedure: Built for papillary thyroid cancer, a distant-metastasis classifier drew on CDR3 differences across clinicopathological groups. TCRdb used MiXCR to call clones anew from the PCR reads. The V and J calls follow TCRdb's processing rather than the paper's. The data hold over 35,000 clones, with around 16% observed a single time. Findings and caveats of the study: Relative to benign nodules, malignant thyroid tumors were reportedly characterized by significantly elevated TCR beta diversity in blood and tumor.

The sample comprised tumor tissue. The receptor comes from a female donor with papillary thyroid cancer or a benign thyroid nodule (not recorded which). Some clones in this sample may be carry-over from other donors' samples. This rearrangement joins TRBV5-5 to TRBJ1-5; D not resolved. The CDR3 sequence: CASSLKAASNQPQHF. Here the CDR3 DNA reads TGTGCCAGCAGCTTAAAGGCCGCCAGCAATCAGCCCCAGCATTTT.